Detailed here is one T cell receptor (beta chain). The data derive from a study of blood T cell repertoires in COVID-19. Study-wide context: Sources were T cells, B-cell-depleted T cells, or PBMCs; the material itself was cDNA or gDNA.

The CDR3 totals 14 residues. Germline trimming cut 7 bases from V and 5 bases from J; bases unmatched to any gene: 10. Germline CDR1 reads MNHEY; CDR2 reads SVGAGI. Method: immunoSEQ multiplex PCR; TCRdb's copy keeps in-frame clones and lacks some. The profile shows over 70,000 clones, approximately 86% of them singletons. The chain links TRBV6-5 to TRBJ1-1, with 7 nucleotides matching TRBD1. Sequencing used peripheral blood. This receptor was obtained from a human donor in a cohort sampled during active COVID-19. The CDR3 coding sequence is TGTGCCAGCACCGCTCCAGGGGGTTTAACTGAAGCTTTCTTT. The encoded protein is CASTAPGGLTEAFF.